This TCR beta chain was obtained from a study of regulatory T cells in long-lasting Graves disease. At least ten counts were recorded for this clonotype. The time point was: newly diagnosed GD, antithyroid drugs for less than 3 months. The TCR library was made from RNA that had been extracted from PBMCs in TRIzol. Investigators prepared the TCR beta libraries by applying iRepertoire HTBI primers and Arm-PCR of CDR3 regions. TCRdb reprocessed the multiplex PCR reads via MiXCR and lists one record per CDR3 protein. The repertoire holds hundreds of thousands of distinct CDR3 sequences, with more than 10% as singletons. V lost 5 bases, J lost 2 bases, and 4 bases stayed unmatched. CDR3 length equals 14 residues. Germline values: CDR1 SEHNR, CDR2 FQNEAQ (reference sequence). This sample also belongs to another study, concerning T cells in Graves' hyperthyroidism and ophthalmopathy. As that study records: A set of HTBI primers served as the primers for a first-round RT-PCR of the TCR CDR3.

The TCR sequence derives from a woman aged 25-40 years with Graves disease. The genes are TRBV7-9 and TRBJ2-5; 8 bases are shared with TRBD1. The sequencing here drew on peripheral blood mononuclear cells (PBMCs), taken at new diagnosis, from a patient treated with antithyroid drugs. As DNA, the CDR3 is TGTGCCAGCAGCCTGGACAGGGAACAAGAGACCCAGTACTTC. Translating it yields CASSLDREQETQYF.